The 30 T cell receptor beta chains below come from one sample, sequenced in a study of tumor-infiltrating lymphocytes in primary liver carcinoma. A primer matching the constant region was used to make TCR beta cDNA from approximately 520 ng of total RNA. Slightly modified ARM-PCR, run as three nested multiplex PCR rounds, produced the TCR beta libraries. It was with TRBV1-TRBV30 forward primers and a C-beta reverse primer that the first two PCR rounds were run, at roughly 11 cycles each. TCRdb reprocessed the multiplex PCR reads via MiXCR and lists one record per CDR3 protein. The profile shows under 25,000 distinct CDR3 sequences, 75% to 80% of them singletons. Co-extracted RNA and DNA came from roughly 20-30 mg of unsorted bulk tissue. Sequenced material: liver tumor tissue from sampling region 5. Subset described: tumor region T5, tumor centre. The receptors stem from a young woman with primary liver carcinoma and hepatitis B virus infection.

Remarks on this clonotype: A much larger clone sits a single nucleotide away, making a read error possible. The chain carries TRBV11-2 and TRBJ2-5; 8 bases agree with TRBD1. Germline assignment: CDR1 SGHAT and CDR2 FQNNGV. This CDR3 has 14 residues. CDR3 DNA sequence: TGTGCCAGCAGCTTAGGGACAGGGCAAGAGATCCAGTACTTC. It translates to CASSLGTGQEIQYF.

Worth noting for this clonotype: A much larger clonotype is one base distant, so this may be a read error. The V call is TRBV4-1, the J call TRBJ2-1; unclear D gene. The CDR3 is 12 residues long. CDR1 is MGHRA, CDR2 YSYEKL, per germline. V lost 1 base and J lost 10, with 8 bases in between. DNA for the CDR3: TGCGCCAGCAGCCAAGTAGGAACCGAGCAGTTCTTC. Its protein is CASSQVGTEQFF.

Notes on this clonotype: One end of the junction is discordant with germline, which a read error may explain. V is TRBV7-2 and J is TRBJ2-3; possible D gene TRBD1, 5 bases. The CDR3 extends over 14 amino acids. The V gene's germline CDR1 is SGHTA and CDR2 FQGNSA. The CDR3 here is CAGSFAPSTGTQYF. CDR3 in DNA: TGTGCCGGCAGCTTTGCCCCCAGCACAGGTACGCAGTATTTT.

Turning to this clonotype: The junction shows a germline mismatch at one end, possibly a read error. The rearrangement links TRBV6-1 to TRBJ2-7; unclear D gene. The length of the CDR3 is 11 residues. CDR1 and CDR2 (germline): MNHNS, SASEGT. The CDR3 protein is CAGNDFYEQYF. The CDR3 DNA is TGTGCCGGCAATGATTTTTACGAGCAGTATTTC.

In the case of this clonotype: Mismatch with germline at one junction end may stem from a read error. V is TRBV12-3 or TRBV12-4 and J is TRBJ1-1; possibly TRBD1 for D (6 bases). The CDR3 is made up of 17 amino acids. The CDR3 loop reads CARSQVPQGKGGAEALF. The CDR3, as DNA: TGTGCCAGGAGTCAAGTCCCCCAGGGGAAGGGGGGGGCTGAAGCTCTCTTT.

The table lists this clonotype with a few counts. At one boundary the junction diverges from the germline segment, which might be a read error. The chain recombines TRBV29-1 with TRBJ1-1; D not certain. Germline CDR1 and CDR2: SQVTM and ANQGSEA. The CDR3 is 12 amino acids. In DNA, the CDR3 is TGCGGCGTTGAGGATGGAGGGTCTGAAGCTTTCTTT. This encodes CGVEDGGSEAFF.

The table lists this clonotype with many counts. This clone may be a read error of a much larger clone one base away. The chain carries TRBV28 and TRBJ2-3, with a possible D match to TRBD1 (5 bases). Per germline, CDR1 MDHEN and CDR2 SYDVKM. The CDR3 contains 15 residues. CDR3 region: CASSLVDTSIDTQYF. The CDR3 nucleotides read TGTGCCAGCAGCTTGGTGGACACAAGCATAGATACGCAGTATTTT.

On this clonotype: An end of the junction differs from the germline gene, which may be a read error. The chain combines TRBV6-5 with TRBJ2-7, with TRBD2 matching over 7 bases. CDR3 length equals 16 residues. CDR1 MNHEY and CDR2 SVGAGI come from the germline V gene. The DNA of the CDR3 is TGTGCCAGCAGACTGACTTTCAGCGGGACCGCCTACGAGCAGTGCTTC. It specifies CASRLTFSGTAYEQCF.

Of note for this clonotype: Its ends do not fully match the called genes, so a read error is possible. The CDR3 region has the DNA TGTGCTATCCGTCCCACGGCGACCCGGGATGAGCATTTCTTC. Amino acids: CAIRPTATRDEHFF. The V call is TRBV10-3, the J call TRBJ2-1, with D possibly being TRBD2 (5 bases). Looked up from germline, CDR1 is ENHRY and CDR2 is SYGVKD. The CDR3 sequence is 14 residues long.

Of note for this clonotype: At one end, the junction sequence differs from germline, possibly due to a read error. The gene calls are TRBV11-2 and TRBJ2-1; TRBD2 matches 7 bases. There are 14 residues in the CDR3. Germline CDR1 reads SGHAT; CDR2 reads FQNNGV. The CDR3 bases are TGTGCCAGCAGCCTCGGGGGGACGTGTAATGAACAGTTCTTC. Amino acid sequence: CASSLGGTCNEQFF.

By share, this clonotype counts as medium-sized. The chain joins TRBV6-5 to TRBJ2-2; 9 positions match TRBD2. The CDR3 sequence is 16 residues long. Germline CDR1 reads MNHEY; CDR2 reads SVGAGI. The junction had 2 bases not matched to a gene; V was cut back by 3 bases and J by 0 bases. As DNA, the CDR3 is TGTGCCAGCAGTTATGGACTAGCGCCGAACACCGGGGAGCTGTTTTTT. This codes for CASSYGLAPNTGELFF.

Concerning this clonotype itself: Relative to the germline gene, one junction end is altered; a read error may explain this. This chain uses TRBV11-2 with TRBJ2-1, with a possible D match to TRBD2 (5 bases). The V gene's germline CDR1 is SGHAT and CDR2 FQNNGV. The length of the CDR3 is 16 residues. In DNA form, the CDR3 reads TGTGCCAGCAACTTAAGCCTGGACTGGAGCTTCAATGAGCAGTTCTTC. The encoded protein is CASNLSLDWSFNEQFF.

This clonotype is medium-sized (0.01 to 0.1%) by share. The V call is TRBV6-5, the J call TRBJ2-2; D is unclear. This CDR3 is 15 amino acids long. Germline lookup yields CDR1 MNHEY and CDR2 SVGAGI. V gave up 5 bases and J gave up 6 bases, with 16 bases separating them. The CDR3 spells CASSPEYRSAGELFF. CDR3 DNA: TGTGCCAGCAGTCCCGAGTACCGTTCGGCCGGGGAGCTGTTTTTT.

The V gene is TRBV11-2, the J gene TRBJ2-7; 8 bases map to TRBD2. The CDR3 runs 14 residues. Germline loops: CDR1 SGHAT, CDR2 FQNNGV. V lost 7 bases and J lost 4; bases outside the gene matches: 9. The CDR3 reads CASTSVSGRYEQYF. The CDR3 nucleotides read TGTGCCAGCACCTCAGTAAGCGGGAGATACGAGCAGTACTTC.

For this clonotype: Sequence at one end of the junction differs from germline and may be a read error. This sequence joins TRBV5-5 and TRBJ2-7; D not resolved. The germline V gene has CDR1 SGHKS and CDR2 YYEKEE (reference sequence). CDR3 length equals 14 residues. The CDR3 sequence is CTSSFEQTFYEQYF. CDR3 bases: TGCACCAGCAGCTTCGAACAGACTTTCTACGAGCAGTACTTC. Full variable domain (remainder filled in from reference TRBV5-5 and TRBJ2-7): DAGVTQSPTHLIKTRGQQVTLRCSPISGHKSVSWYQQVLGQGPQFIFQYYEKEERGRGNFPDRFSARQFPNYSSELNVNALLLGDSALYLCTSSFEQTFYEQYFGPGTRLTVT.

A word on this clonotype: The conserved final phenylalanine or tryptophan is absent from the CDR3, which likely points to a read error. The J gene is TRBJ1-2, the V gene TRBV11-2, with 7 bases lining up with TRBD1. Germline trimming cut 5 bases from V and 10 bases from J; bases unmatched to any gene: 10. This CDR3 has 13 amino acids. Germline V CDR1 and CDR2: SGHAT, FQNNGV. The CDR3 DNA is TGTGCCAGCAGCCCCCGACAGGGTAGCGACTACACCTAC. The encoded protein is CASSPRQGSDYTY.

In regard to this clonotype: An end of the junction does not agree with germline; a read error may underlie this. The V gene is TRBV5-1, the J gene TRBJ1-1, with D unresolved. Germline values: CDR1 SGHRS, CDR2 YFSETQ. This CDR3 comprises 13 residues. CDR3 sequence reads: CASGLVLLGEAFF. DNA of the CDR3: TGCGCCAGCGGCTTGGTCCTCCTAGGAGAAGCTTTCTTT.

This clonotype was detected ten times or more. The V and J genes are TRBV29-1 and TRBJ1-2, with 10 bases lining up with TRBD1. The CDR3 spans 13 residues. V lost 6 bases, J lost 3 bases, and 4 bases stayed unmatched. The germline V gene encodes CDR1 SQVTM and CDR2 ANQGSEA. The CDR3, as DNA: TGCAGCGTCTGGACAGGGGGGGACTATGGCTACACCTTC. Its protein is CSVWTGGDYGYTF.

V and J are TRBV11-1 and TRBJ2-7; D is unresolved. Germline V gene sequence: CDR1 SGHAT, CDR2 FQDESV (reference sequence). The CDR3 is made up of 12 amino acids. Trimming left V 10 bases short and J 7 bases short, with 17 bases between. Here the CDR3 DNA reads TGTGCCAACAACTTCATGGGTTATGAGCAGTACTTC. Its translation is CANNFMGYEQYF.

V and J are TRBV4-2 and TRBJ2-7; 10 bases agree with TRBD1. Unmatched junction bases numbered 28, after V lost 7 bases and J lost 13 bases. Germline V gives CDR1 LGHNA, CDR2 YNFKEQ. CDR3 length: 18 amino acids. CDR3 nucleotides: TGTGCCAGCAACCAGGAACACCTAGGACAGGGGGGACCGCGCGGGCAATACTTC. Its protein is CASNQEHLGQGGPRGQYF.

The chain is built from TRBV4-3 and TRBJ2-2; 13 bases are a match to TRBD2. Germline CDR1 is LGHNA and CDR2 is YSLEER. The CDR3 loop spans 19 amino acids. The ends lost 5 bases at V and 14 bases at J; junction bases unmatched: 23. CDR3: CASSVLAGGPRSSTGDLFF. In nucleotides, the CDR3 is TGCGCCAGCAGCGTACTAGCGGGAGGGCCCCGTTCGAGCACCGGAGACCTGTTTTTT.

The chain carries TRBV12-3 or TRBV12-4 and TRBJ2-2; D possibly corresponds to TRBD2 (5 bases). The CDR3 is 16 residues long. Trimming shortened V by 7 bases and J by 3 bases, and 18 bases separated the two germline ends. The CDR3 protein is CASIPRGEADTGELFF. CDR3 DNA: TGTGCCAGCATTCCCCGGGGTGAGGCCGACACCGGGGAGCTGTTTTTT.

This clonotype was counted between two and nine times. V and J are TRBV7-2 and TRBJ2-7, with TRBD1 identical over 9 bases. CDR3 length equals 14 residues. Germline-derived CDR1 and CDR2 are SGHTA and FQGNSA. J gave up 2 bases and V 5 bases, and 4 bases lay outside the gene matches. CDR3 DNA sequence: TGTGCCAGCAGCCCGGACAGGGGCACCTACGAGCAGTACTTC. Its translation is CASSPDRGTYEQYF.

Details on this clonotype: Compared with germline, one end of the junction differs, possibly owing to a read error. The J gene is TRBJ2-7, the V gene TRBV11-2; 7 bases are shared with TRBD2. The length of the CDR3 is 13 residues. CDR1 and CDR2 from the germline V gene are SGHAT and FQNNGV. CDR3 in DNA: TGCGCCAGCTTCCTGTCTAGCGGATACGAGCAATACTTC. Translation gives CASFLSSGYEQYF.

Remarks on this clonotype: One end of the junction varies from germline; a read error may be responsible. The chain links TRBV6-2 or TRBV6-3 to TRBJ2-5; D unresolved. This CDR3 contains 13 residues. Germline assignment: CDR1 MNHEY and CDR2 SVGEGT. This chain's CDR3 is CVSSYSTHLTQNF. The CDR3 nucleotides are TGTGTCAGCAGTTATTCGACTCATCTGACCCAGAACTTC.

Details on this clonotype: Lacking the conserved final phenylalanine or tryptophan, this CDR3 likely reflects a read error. The rearrangement joins TRBV4-3 to TRBJ1-2; no firm D call. In germline, CDR1 is LGHNA, CDR2 YSLEER. The CDR3 length is 14 residues. V was shortened by 5 bases and J by 6 bases, with 16 bases between the two germline ends. Written as DNA, the CDR3 is TGCGCCAGCAGCGCTGAGTCGGAGATCCATGGCTACACCATC. Its protein product is CASSAESEIHGYTI.

The chain couples TRBV14 to TRBJ1-2; unclear D gene. This CDR3 spans 13 amino acids. CDR1 and CDR2 from the germline V gene are SGHDN and FVKESK. V dropped 3 bases and J dropped 10 bases, with 15 bases sitting between them. The CDR3 loop reads CASSHPQLGDYTF. DNA of the CDR3: TGTGCCAGCAGCCATCCCCAACTAGGTGACTACACCTTC.

On this clonotype itself: Relative to the germline gene, one junction end is altered; a read error may explain this. The genes are TRBV11-2 and TRBJ1-2; 8 nucleotides match TRBD1. CDR3 length equals 15 residues. The V gene's germline CDR1 is SGHAT and CDR2 FQNNGV. In DNA, the CDR3 is TGTGCCAGCAGCCGCAGGGGGCGCGGGGATTATGGCTACATATTC. It is translated as CASSRRGRGDYGYIF. Filled out from reference TRBV11-2 and TRBJ1-2, the complete variable domain reads EAGVAQSPRYKIIEKRQSVAFWCNPISGHATLYWYQQILGQGPKLLIQFQNNGVVDDSQLPKDRFSAERLKGVDSTLKIQPAKLEDSAVYLCASSRRGRGDYGYIFGSGTRLTVV.

As concerns this clonotype: One end of the junction does not line up with germline, which may come from a read error. The gene calls are TRBV11-2 and TRBJ2-1; D not resolved. The germline gives CDR1 SGHAT, CDR2 FQNNGV. This CDR3 has 15 amino acids. CDR3: CASSLLERVSNEQFF. Written as DNA, the CDR3 is TGCGCCAGCAGCTTGTTGGAGCGAGTTAGTAATGAGCAGTTCTTC.

A remark on this clonotype: At one end the junction does not follow the germline gene, possibly because of a read error. The chain couples TRBV6-6 to TRBJ2-5; D is undetermined. The CDR3 runs 11 residues. Germline lookup yields CDR1 MNHNY and CDR2 SVGAGI (reference sequence). For the CDR3, the DNA is TGTGCAAGCAGTTACTCGGAGACCGAGTACTTC. Its protein is CASSYSETEYF.